These T cell receptor beta chains were read from a single sample in a study of response to subunit inactivated influenza vaccine. TCRdb ran MiXCR on the RT-PCR reads and lists one entry per CDR3 protein. The repertoire holds approximately 530,000 distinct CDR3 sequences, with approximately 7.7% as singletons. This specimen consisted of PBMCs from blood, obtained roughly 24 months after vaccination. The receptor source for this set is a man in his fifties or sixties who received an inactivated influenza vaccine. CDR3s include the opening cysteine and the closing phenylalanine or tryptophan. Each record gives: clone size, J gene, CDR3 length, D gene, V gene, CDR3 protein, CDR3 DNA. The D gene is left open where the match is weak. Rows give clone size only sometimes, using once, few, many, or a class for an expanded clone.

size: few
J: TRBJ2-3
length: 16
D: TRBD2
V: TRBV9
CDR3: CATSQTAGGSTDTQYF
DNA: TGTGCCACAAGCCAGACAGCGGGAGGAAGCACAGATACGCAGTATTTT

size: few
J: TRBJ2-4
length: 17
D: .
V: TRBV12-3/TRBV12-4
CDR3: CASSFSVSGEILNIQYF
DNA: TGTGCCAGCAGTTTCTCTGTCTCGGGGGAAATACTAAACATTCAGTACTTC

size: .
J: TRBJ2-3
length: 15
D: .
V: TRBV10-3
CDR3: CAISDQDTYTDTQYF
DNA: TGTGCCATCAGTGATCAGGACACTTACACAGATACGCAGTATTTT

size: many
J: TRBJ1-1
length: 16
D: .
V: TRBV28
CDR3: CASSLLSRTEYTEAFF
DNA: TGTGCCAGCAGTCTACTTTCCCGGACAGAGTACACTGAAGCTTTCTTT

size: .
J: TRBJ2-2
length: 15
D: .
V: TRBV11-2
CDR3: CASSLETANTGELFF
DNA: TGTGCCAGCAGCTTAGAGACAGCAAACACCGGGGAGCTGTTTTTT

size: few
J: TRBJ1-1
length: 15
D: TRBD1
V: TRBV9
CDR3: CASSVVRGRSAEAFF
DNA: TGTGCCAGCAGCGTAGTGAGGGGGCGCAGCGCTGAAGCTTTCTTT

size: many
J: TRBJ2-1
length: 16
D: .
V: TRBV5-1
CDR3: CASSLKGPLSYNEQFF
DNA: TGCGCCAGCAGCTTGAAAGGCCCCCTATCCTACAATGAGCAGTTCTTC

size: few
J: TRBJ2-5
length: 13
D: TRBD1
V: TRBV7-2
CDR3: CASSTRQGETQYF
DNA: TGTGCCAGCAGCACCCGACAGGGAGAGACCCAGTACTTC

size: few
J: TRBJ2-7
length: 14
D: .
V: TRBV20-1
CDR3: CSARDGGRVGEQYF
DNA: TGCAGTGCTAGAGATGGCGGCAGGGTAGGCGAGCAGTACTTC

size: many
J: TRBJ2-7
length: 13
D: TRBD1
V: TRBV20-1
CDR3: CSASWDRDYEQYF
DNA: TGCAGTGCTAGCTGGGACAGGGACTACGAGCAGTACTTC

size: .
J: TRBJ1-2
length: 12
D: .
V: TRBV12-3/TRBV12-4
CDR3: CASNDRTDGYTF
DNA: TGTGCCAGCAATGACAGGACAGATGGCTACACCTTC

size: .
J: TRBJ1-1
length: 14
D: .
V: TRBV12-3/TRBV12-4
CDR3: CASSPGIENTEAFF
DNA: TGTGCCAGCAGTCCTGGCATAGAGAACACTGAAGCTTTCTTT

size: many
J: TRBJ1-4
length: 14
D: TRBD1
V: TRBV12-3/TRBV12-4
CDR3: CASSQDRVEEKLFF
DNA: TGTGCCAGCAGTCAGGACAGGGTGGAGGAAAAACTGTTTTTT

size: few
J: TRBJ1-2
length: 9
D: .
V: TRBV30
CDR3: CASGDGYTF
DNA: TGTGCCTCGGGGGATGGCTACACCTTC

size: .
J: TRBJ2-4
length: 14
D: .
V: TRBV6-1
CDR3: CASNKRDHRDIQYF
DNA: TGTGCCAGCAATAAACGGGATCACCGGGACATTCAGTACTTC

size: many
J: TRBJ1-2
length: 13
D: TRBD1
V: TRBV20-1
CDR3: CSAPPKGAGGYTF
DNA: TGCAGTGCTCCCCCAAAGGGGGCGGGTGGCTACACCTTC

size: .
J: TRBJ1-6
length: 19
D: .
V: TRBV4-3
CDR3: CASSQDRGAGSSYNSPLHF
DNA: TGCGCCAGCAGCCAAGATAGGGGGGCAGGGAGCTCCTATAATTCACCCCTCCACTTT

size: many
J: TRBJ2-1
length: 15
D: TRBD2
V: TRBV29-1
CDR3: CSVVGSGGAYNEQFF
DNA: TGCAGCGTTGTTGGTAGCGGGGGGGCATACAATGAGCAGTTCTTC

size: many
J: TRBJ2-2
length: 15
D: .
V: TRBV20-1
CDR3: CSARVPVGNTGELFF
DNA: TGCAGTGCTAGAGTCCCCGTCGGGAACACCGGGGAGCTGTTTTTT

size: many
J: TRBJ2-7
length: 16
D: TRBD1
V: TRBV19
CDR3: CASSYTSGTGNYEQYF
DNA: TGTGCCAGTAGTTACACCTCCGGGACAGGGAACTACGAGCAGTACTTC

size: .
J: TRBJ1-1
length: 19
D: .
V: TRBV24-1
CDR3: CATSDFCRGQTSTNTEAFF
DNA: TGTGCCACCAGTGATTTTTGTCGTGGGCAGACAAGCACGAACACTGAAGCTTTCTTT

size: many
J: TRBJ2-1
length: 13
D: TRBD2
V: TRBV6-2/TRBV6-3
CDR3: CASMGAGGVEQFF
DNA: TGTGCCAGCATGGGGGCGGGAGGAGTTGAGCAGTTCTTC

size: many
J: TRBJ2-1
length: 14
D: TRBD1
V: TRBV12-3/TRBV12-4
CDR3: CASSPGQVYNEQFF
DNA: TGCGCCAGCAGCCCAGGACAGGTTTACAATGAGCAGTTCTTC

size: many
J: TRBJ2-4
length: 16
D: .
V: TRBV29-1
CDR3: CSVPGFGAGGKNIQYF
DNA: TGCAGCGTCCCCGGATTCGGGGCCGGTGGCAAAAACATTCAGTACTTC

size: many
J: TRBJ1-2
length: 12
D: .
V: TRBV7-9
CDR3: CASSSGGQPGYF
DNA: TGTGCCAGCAGCTCTGGCGGGCAGCCTGGCTATTTC

size: .
J: TRBJ2-5
length: 18
D: .
V: TRBV28
CDR3: CASSLSIITPWGQETQYF
DNA: TGTGCCAGCAGTTTATCTATTATTACCCCCTGGGGCCAAGAGACCCAGTACTTC

size: few
J: TRBJ1-5
length: 15
D: .
V: TRBV15
CDR3: CATSRDRMFGQPQHF
DNA: TGTGCCACCAGCAGAGATAGAATGTTCGGGCAGCCCCAGCATTTT

size: many
J: TRBJ2-7
length: 15
D: TRBD1
V: TRBV7-8
CDR3: CASSYLGTGGYEQYF
DNA: TGTGCCAGCAGCTACCTCGGGACAGGGGGCTACGAGCAGTACTTC

size: .
J: TRBJ2-1
length: 14
D: TRBD2
V: TRBV5-4
CDR3: CASSDKRGYNEQFF
DNA: TGTGCCAGCAGCGATAAGCGGGGGTACAATGAGCAGTTCTTC

size: .
J: TRBJ2-1
length: 16
D: TRBD2
V: TRBV19
CDR3: CASSDNVGLQYNEQFF
DNA: TGTGCCAGTAGTGACAATGTGGGACTACAATACAATGAGCAGTTCTTC

size: few
J: TRBJ2-5
length: 11
D: .
V: TRBV20-1
CDR3: CSARSWETQYF
DNA: TGCAGTGCTAGATCCTGGGAGACCCAGTACTTC

size: many
J: TRBJ1-2
length: 13
D: .
V: TRBV6-2/TRBV6-3
CDR3: CASSLSIARGYTF
DNA: TGTGCCAGCAGCCTCTCCATTGCCCGTGGCTACACCTTC

size: many
J: TRBJ2-3
length: 14
D: TRBD1
V: TRBV4-1
CDR3: CASLYRGEADTQYF
DNA: TGCGCCAGCCTTTACAGGGGGGAGGCAGATACGCAGTATTTT

size: few
J: TRBJ2-1
length: 15
D: .
V: TRBV7-2
CDR3: CASSLALQGVDEQFF
DNA: TGTGCCAGCAGCTTAGCGCTACAGGGAGTGGATGAGCAGTTCTTC

size: .
J: TRBJ1-5
length: 15
D: TRBD1
V: TRBV20-1
CDR3: CSALGTGGSNQPQHF
DNA: TGCAGTGCTCTCGGGACAGGGGGAAGCAATCAGCCCCAGCATTTT

size: few
J: TRBJ2-1
length: 12
D: .
V: TRBV2
CDR3: CASTKTGNEQFF
DNA: TGTGCCAGCACTAAGACTGGCAATGAGCAGTTCTTC

size: .
J: TRBJ1-1
length: 15
D: .
V: TRBV7-9
CDR3: CASSPRAGTYDEAFF
DNA: TGTGCCAGCAGCCCGAGAGCCGGGACGTATGATGAAGCTTTCTTT

size: few
J: TRBJ1-5
length: 15
D: TRBD1
V: TRBV10-3
CDR3: CAAGTGAYSNQPQHF
DNA: TGTGCCGCGGGGACAGGAGCTTATAGCAATCAGCCCCAGCATTTT

size: .
J: TRBJ2-1
length: 15
D: .
V: TRBV5-1
CDR3: CASSLEGGEGHEQFF
DNA: TGCGCCAGCAGCTTGGAGGGGGGTGAGGGCCATGAGCAGTTCTTC

size: many
J: TRBJ1-1
length: 15
D: .
V: TRBV7-2
CDR3: CASRLIIGARTEAFF
DNA: TGTGCCAGCAGACTTATTATTGGGGCGCGAACTGAAGCTTTCTTT

size: few
J: TRBJ2-2
length: 16
D: .
V: TRBV20-1
CDR3: CSARDWGRGSTGELFF
DNA: TGCAGTGCTAGAGATTGGGGGAGGGGGTCGACCGGGGAGCTGTTTTTT

size: many
J: TRBJ1-1
length: 14
D: TRBD1
V: TRBV5-1
CDR3: CASSLGDRGAEAFF
DNA: TGCGCCAGCAGCTTAGGCGACAGGGGCGCTGAAGCTTTCTTT

size: many
J: TRBJ2-1
length: 13
D: .
V: TRBV29-1
CDR3: CSVEDRGDFEQFF
DNA: TGCAGCGTTGAAGATCGAGGGGACTTTGAGCAGTTCTTC

size: .
J: TRBJ2-1
length: 15
D: .
V: TRBV7-3
CDR3: CASSLNPGPYNEQFF
DNA: TGTGCCAGCAGCTTAAACCCGGGACCTTACAATGAGCAGTTCTTC

size: .
J: TRBJ2-2
length: 13
D: .
V: TRBV3-1
CDR3: CASRGGPTGELFF
DNA: TGTGCCAGCAGGGGGGGGCCCACCGGGGAGCTGTTTTTT

size: .
J: TRBJ1-2
length: 12
D: .
V: TRBV5-1
CDR3: CASSLGDLPRTF
DNA: TGCGCCAGCAGTTTGGGTGACCTGCCTAGGACCTTC

size: few
J: TRBJ2-6
length: 15
D: TRBD1
V: TRBV7-9
CDR3: CASSRQGPGANVLTF
DNA: TGTGCCAGCAGCCGACAGGGCCCTGGGGCCAACGTCCTGACTTTC

size: few
J: TRBJ2-1
length: 13
D: .
V: TRBV5-1
CDR3: CASSWESYNEQFF
DNA: TGCGCCAGCAGCTGGGAGTCCTACAATGAGCAGTTCTTC

size: .
J: TRBJ2-7
length: 16
D: TRBD2
V: TRBV6-5
CDR3: CASSYSRQRGAYEQYF
DNA: TGTGCCAGCAGTTACTCCAGGCAGCGGGGAGCCTACGAGCAGTACTTC

size: few
J: TRBJ1-1
length: 16
D: .
V: TRBV5-1
CDR3: CASSPQPQSGYTEAFF
DNA: TGCGCCAGCAGCCCCCAACCTCAGTCCGGGTACACTGAAGCTTTCTTT

size: few
J: TRBJ2-6
length: 16
D: .
V: TRBV7-2
CDR3: CASSLVGNSGANVLTF
DNA: TGTGCCAGCAGCTTAGTTGGGAACTCTGGGGCCAACGTCCTGACTTTC

size: few
J: TRBJ2-3
length: 15
D: .
V: TRBV28
CDR3: CASSFARAWTDTQYF
DNA: TGTGCCAGCAGTTTTGCCAGGGCCTGGACAGATACGCAGTATTTT

size: many
J: TRBJ1-2
length: 14
D: TRBD1
V: TRBV27
CDR3: CASSFDRVGYGYTF
DNA: TGTGCCAGCAGTTTCGACAGGGTGGGCTATGGCTACACCTTC

size: few
J: TRBJ2-3
length: 14
D: .
V: TRBV11-2
CDR3: CASKAWGSTDTQYF
DNA: TGTGCCAGCAAGGCCTGGGGCAGCACAGATACGCAGTATTTT